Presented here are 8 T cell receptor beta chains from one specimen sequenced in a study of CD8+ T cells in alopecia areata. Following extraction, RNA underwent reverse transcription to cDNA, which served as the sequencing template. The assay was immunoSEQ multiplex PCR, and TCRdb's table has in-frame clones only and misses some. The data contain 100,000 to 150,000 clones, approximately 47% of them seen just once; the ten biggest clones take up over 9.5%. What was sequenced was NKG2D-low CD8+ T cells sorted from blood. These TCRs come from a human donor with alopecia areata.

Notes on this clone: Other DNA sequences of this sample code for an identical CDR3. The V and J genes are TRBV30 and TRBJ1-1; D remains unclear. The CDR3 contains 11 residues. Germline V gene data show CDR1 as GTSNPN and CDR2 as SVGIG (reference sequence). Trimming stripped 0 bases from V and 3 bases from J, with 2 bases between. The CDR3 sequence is CAWSVDTEAFF. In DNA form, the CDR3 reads TGTGCCTGGAGTGTAGACACTGAAGCTTTCTTT.

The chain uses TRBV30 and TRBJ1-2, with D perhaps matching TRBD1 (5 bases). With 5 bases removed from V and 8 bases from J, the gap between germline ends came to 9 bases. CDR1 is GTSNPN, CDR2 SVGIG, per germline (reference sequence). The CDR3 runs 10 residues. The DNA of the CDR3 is TGTGCCTGGGAAGGGGCCGGCTACACCTTC. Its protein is CAWEGAGYTF.

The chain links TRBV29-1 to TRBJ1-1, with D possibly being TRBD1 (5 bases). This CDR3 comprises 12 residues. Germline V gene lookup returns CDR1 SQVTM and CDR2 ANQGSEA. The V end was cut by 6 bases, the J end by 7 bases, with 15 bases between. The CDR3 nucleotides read TGCAGCGTCGACCGGGGGTCTAGTGAAGCTTTCTTT. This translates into CSVDRGSSEAFF.

The CDR3: CSVGASGGVDEQFF. CDR3 coding DNA: TGCAGCGTTGGAGCTAGCGGAGGGGTGGATGAGCAGTTCTTC. V is TRBV29-1 and J is TRBJ2-1; 7 bases map to TRBD2. Germline V CDR1 and CDR2: SQVTM, ANQGSEA. With 4 bases clipped from V and 8 bases from J, the junction kept 11 bases outside the gene matches. The length of the CDR3 is 14 residues.

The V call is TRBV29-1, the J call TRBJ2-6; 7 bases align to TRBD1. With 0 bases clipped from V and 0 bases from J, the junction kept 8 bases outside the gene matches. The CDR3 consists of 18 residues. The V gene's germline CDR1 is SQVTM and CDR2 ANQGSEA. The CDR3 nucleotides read TGCAGCGTTGAAGATTCTACAGGGGCCCGCTCTGGGGCCAACGTCCTGACTTTC. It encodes CSVEDSTGARSGANVLTF.

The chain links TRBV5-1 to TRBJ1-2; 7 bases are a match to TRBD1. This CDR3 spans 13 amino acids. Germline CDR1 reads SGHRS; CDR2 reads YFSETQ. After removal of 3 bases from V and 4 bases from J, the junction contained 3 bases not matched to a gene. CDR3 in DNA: TGCGCCAGCAGCTGGACAGGTGGCTATGGCTACACCTTC. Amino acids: CASSWTGGYGYTF.

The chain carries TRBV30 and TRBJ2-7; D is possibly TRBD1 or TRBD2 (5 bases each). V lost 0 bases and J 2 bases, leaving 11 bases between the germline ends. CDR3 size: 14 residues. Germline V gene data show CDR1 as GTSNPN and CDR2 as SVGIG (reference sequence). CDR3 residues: CAWSVEGFPYEQYF. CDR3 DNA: TGTGCCTGGAGTGTCGAGGGGTTCCCCTACGAGCAGTACTTC. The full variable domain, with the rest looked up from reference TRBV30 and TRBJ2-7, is SQTIHQWPATLVQPVGSPLSLECTVEGTSNPNLYWYRQAAGRGLQLLFYSVGIGQISSEVPQNLSASRPQDRQFILSSKKLLLSDSGFYLCAWSVEGFPYEQYFGPGTRLTVT.

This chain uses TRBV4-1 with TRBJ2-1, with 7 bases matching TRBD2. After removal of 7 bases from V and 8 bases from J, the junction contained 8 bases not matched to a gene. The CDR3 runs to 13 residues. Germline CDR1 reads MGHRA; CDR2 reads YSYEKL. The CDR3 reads CASKRDLQDEQFF. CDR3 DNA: TGCGCCAGCAAGCGGGATCTCCAAGATGAGCAGTTCTTC.